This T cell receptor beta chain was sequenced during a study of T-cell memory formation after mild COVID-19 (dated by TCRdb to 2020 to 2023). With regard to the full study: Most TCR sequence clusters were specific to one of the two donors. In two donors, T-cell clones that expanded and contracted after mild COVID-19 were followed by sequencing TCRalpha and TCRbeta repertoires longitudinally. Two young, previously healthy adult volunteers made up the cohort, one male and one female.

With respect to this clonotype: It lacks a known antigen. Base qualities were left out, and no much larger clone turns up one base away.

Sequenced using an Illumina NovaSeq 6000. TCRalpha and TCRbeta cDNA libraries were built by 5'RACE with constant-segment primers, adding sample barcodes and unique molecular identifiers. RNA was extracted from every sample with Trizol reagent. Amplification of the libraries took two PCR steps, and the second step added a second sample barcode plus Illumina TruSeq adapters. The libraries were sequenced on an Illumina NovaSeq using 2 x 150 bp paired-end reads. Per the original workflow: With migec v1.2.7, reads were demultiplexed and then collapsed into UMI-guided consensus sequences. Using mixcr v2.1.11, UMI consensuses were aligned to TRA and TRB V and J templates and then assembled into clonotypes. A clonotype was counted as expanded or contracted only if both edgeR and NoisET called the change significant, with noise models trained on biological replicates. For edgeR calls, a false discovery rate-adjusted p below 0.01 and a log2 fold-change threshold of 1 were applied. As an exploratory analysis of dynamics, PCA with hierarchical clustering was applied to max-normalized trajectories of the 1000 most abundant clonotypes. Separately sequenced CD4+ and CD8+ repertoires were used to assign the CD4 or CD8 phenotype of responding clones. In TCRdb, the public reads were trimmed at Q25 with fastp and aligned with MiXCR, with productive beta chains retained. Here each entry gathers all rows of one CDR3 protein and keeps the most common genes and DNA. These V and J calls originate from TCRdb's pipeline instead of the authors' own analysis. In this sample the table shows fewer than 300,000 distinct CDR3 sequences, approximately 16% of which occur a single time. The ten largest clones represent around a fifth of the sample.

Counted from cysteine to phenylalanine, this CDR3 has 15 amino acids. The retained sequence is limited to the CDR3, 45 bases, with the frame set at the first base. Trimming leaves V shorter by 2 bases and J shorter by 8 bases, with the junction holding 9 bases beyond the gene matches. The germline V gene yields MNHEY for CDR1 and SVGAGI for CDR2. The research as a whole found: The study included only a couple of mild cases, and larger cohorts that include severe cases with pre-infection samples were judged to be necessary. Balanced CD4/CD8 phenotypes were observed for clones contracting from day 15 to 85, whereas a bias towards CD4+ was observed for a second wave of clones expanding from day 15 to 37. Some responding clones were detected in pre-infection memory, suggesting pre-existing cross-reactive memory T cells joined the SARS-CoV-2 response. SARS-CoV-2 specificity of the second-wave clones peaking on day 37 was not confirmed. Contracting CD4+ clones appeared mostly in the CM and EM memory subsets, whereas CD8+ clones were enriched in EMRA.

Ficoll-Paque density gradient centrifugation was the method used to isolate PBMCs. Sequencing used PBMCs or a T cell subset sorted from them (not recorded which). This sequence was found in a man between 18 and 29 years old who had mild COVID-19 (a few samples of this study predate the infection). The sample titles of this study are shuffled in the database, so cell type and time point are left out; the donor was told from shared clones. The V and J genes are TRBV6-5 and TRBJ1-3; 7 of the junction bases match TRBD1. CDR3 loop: CASSYSVQGGYTIYF. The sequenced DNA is TGTGCCAGCAGTTACAGTGTCCAGGGGGGGTACACCATATATTTT.